This TCR beta chain was profiled in a study of CD8 T cells in Susac syndrome. RNA in amounts of about 0.45 to 1 ug was reverse transcribed with random hexamers. TCRdb processed the immunoSEQ multiplex PCR reads anew with MiXCR; each CDR3 protein has one entry. The sample records around 200,000 distinct CDR3 sequences, approximately 95% being singletons. The multiple sclerosis control group comprised treatment-naive patients with stable or active relapsing-remitting disease. Sequencing was performed on CD4+ T cells from PBMCs. The TCR originated in a human donor with multiple sclerosis.

The CDR3, as DNA: TGTGCCAGCAGTGAGAGGAGTGGCGCCGGCTATGGCTACACCTTC. It specifies CASSERSGAGYGYTF. This rearrangement joins TRBV2 to TRBJ1-2; D is ambiguous. Germline CDR1 and CDR2: SNHLY and FYNNEI. The CDR3 consists of 15 residues. V was shortened by 3 bases and J by 4 bases, with 15 bases between the two germline ends.